This T cell receptor beta chain was sequenced for a study of blood T cell repertoires in COVID-19. At the level of the study: There were acute and convalescent COVID-19 samples, and they came from the United States, Italy and Spain.

In the study's own analysis: Researchers report that nucleated cell counts were estimated from reference gene primer amplification. TCRdb's table, derived via immunoSEQ multiplex PCR, lists solely in-frame clones and lacks some. V, J and clone size were drawn from that table, and D and trimming were deduced from the DNA. The table records 25,000 to 35,000 clones, about 90% of them present only once. The CDR3 spans 18 residues. The V segment lost 6 bases and the J segment 3 bases; nucleotides outside the gene matches: 17. Germline CDR1 reads SGHRS; CDR2 reads YFSETQ. This sequence was found in a man aged 55 to 70 with active COVID-19. The V call is TRBV5-1, the J call TRBJ2-3, with 9 bases that match TRBD2. The sample consisted of peripheral blood. The CDR3, as DNA: TGCGCCAGCAAGGGTTTTGCTGCGGGGGGGTTGCCGACAGATACGCAGTATTTT. It is translated as CASKGFAAGGLPTDTQYF.